This is a list of T cell receptor beta chains from one sample in a study of T cell changes during pregnancy in multiple sclerosis. Measured with immunoSEQ multiplex PCR; TCRdb has only the in-frame clones, and not every one. The sample records around 35,000 clones, 92% being singletons. This specimen was CD4+ T cells from peripheral blood mononuclear cells, taken after pregnancy. Receptor source: a female donor with multiple sclerosis, enrolled in a pregnancy study. Each CDR3 is given with its conserved first and last residue. The D gene is left open where the match is weak. Some rows have no size entry. The others give once, few or many, or a class for an expanded clone.

CDR3 length: 18
V gene: TRBV7-3
J gene: TRBJ2-6
clone size: NA
D gene: TRBD1
CDR3 DNA: TGTGCCAGCAGCTTAACAGGGACAGCCCTCTCTGGGGCCAACGTCCTGACTTTC
CDR3 protein: CASSLTGTALSGANVLTF

CDR3 length: 16
V gene: TRBV10-1
J gene: TRBJ1-1
clone size: NA
D gene: NA
CDR3 DNA: TGCGCCAGCAGTGAGCAGGCCGGGGGTTGGAACACTGAAGCTTTCTTT
CDR3 protein: CASSEQAGGWNTEAFF

CDR3 length: 15
V gene: TRBV5-1
J gene: TRBJ2-1
clone size: NA
D gene: NA
CDR3 DNA: TGCGCCAGCAGCTTGGAAACAGCCTCCTACAATGAGCAGTTCTTC
CDR3 protein: CASSLETASYNEQFF

CDR3 length: 16
V gene: TRBV25-1
J gene: TRBJ2-1
clone size: NA
D gene: NA
CDR3 DNA: TGTGCCAGCAGTGTTCAGGGGGGACAGCTTTATAATGAGCAGTTCTTC
CDR3 protein: CASSVQGGQLYNEQFF

CDR3 length: 14
V gene: TRBV2
J gene: TRBJ2-7
clone size: NA
D gene: NA
CDR3 DNA: TGTGCCAGCAGTGAAGGTTCCCGGGGTGGCGAGCAGTACTTC
CDR3 protein: CASSEGSRGGEQYF

CDR3 length: 16
V gene: TRBV6-4
J gene: TRBJ2-5
clone size: NA
D gene: NA
CDR3 DNA: TGTGCCAGCAGTGAGAAGAAGGCTGGACAGCAAGAGACCCAGTACTTC
CDR3 protein: CASSEKKAGQQETQYF

CDR3 length: 13
V gene: TRBV27
J gene: TRBJ2-7
clone size: NA
D gene: TRBD1
CDR3 DNA: TGTGCCAGCAGTCGACAGGGGGCCTACGAGCAGTACTTC
CDR3 protein: CASSRQGAYEQYF

CDR3 length: 15
V gene: TRBV5-4
J gene: TRBJ2-1
clone size: NA
D gene: NA
CDR3 DNA: TGTGCCAGCAGCCGGACACTGGCAGGCAACAATGAGCAGTTCTTC
CDR3 protein: CASSRTLAGNNEQFF

CDR3 length: 14
V gene: TRBV5-1
J gene: TRBJ2-5
clone size: NA
D gene: TRBD1
CDR3 DNA: TGCGCCAGCAGCTTGGGGGACAGCCAAGAGACCCAGTACTTC
CDR3 protein: CASSLGDSQETQYF

CDR3 length: 14
V gene: TRBV7-3
J gene: TRBJ2-1
clone size: NA
D gene: NA
CDR3 DNA: TGTGCCAGCAGCTTAATGCTAGGCAACAATGAGCAGTTCTTC
CDR3 protein: CASSLMLGNNEQFF

CDR3 length: 13
V gene: TRBV7-2
J gene: TRBJ2-1
clone size: NA
D gene: TRBD2
CDR3 DNA: TGTGCCAGCAGACGACTAGCGGGGAATGAGCAGTTCTTC
CDR3 protein: CASRRLAGNEQFF

CDR3 length: 18
V gene: TRBV6-1
J gene: TRBJ2-6
clone size: NA
D gene: TRBD1
CDR3 DNA: TGTGCCAGCAGTGAAGCGTCTCTACAGGGGTCTGGGGCCAACGTCCTGACTTTC
CDR3 protein: CASSEASLQGSGANVLTF

CDR3 length: 15
V gene: TRBV15
J gene: TRBJ2-7
clone size: NA
D gene: NA
CDR3 DNA: TGTGCCACCAGGCGTGCGGGCCTTACAACCTACGAGCAGTACTTC
CDR3 protein: CATRRAGLTTYEQYF

CDR3 length: 16
V gene: TRBV14
J gene: TRBJ2-1
clone size: NA
D gene: TRBD1
CDR3 DNA: TGTGCCAGCAGCCGAGGCCTGGACAGGGTGCGGGACGAGCAGTTCTTC
CDR3 protein: CASSRGLDRVRDEQFF

CDR3 length: 16
V gene: TRBV9
J gene: TRBJ2-7
clone size: NA
D gene: TRBD2
CDR3 DNA: TGTGCCAGCAGCGAATCCCCTCTAGCGGGGCAAAACGAGCAGTACTTC
CDR3 protein: CASSESPLAGQNEQYF

CDR3 length: 15
V gene: TRBV5-4
J gene: TRBJ2-1
clone size: NA
D gene: NA
CDR3 DNA: TGTGCCAGCAGCTTGACGAGCGTACCTTACAATGAGCAGTTCTTC
CDR3 protein: CASSLTSVPYNEQFF

CDR3 length: 16
V gene: TRBV19
J gene: TRBJ1-6
clone size: NA
D gene: TRBD1
CDR3 DNA: TGTGCCAGTAGTCCCCCCCCCGGGACAGCCAATTCACCCCTCCACTTT
CDR3 protein: CASSPPPGTANSPLHF

CDR3 length: 13
V gene: TRBV18
J gene: TRBJ1-1
clone size: NA
D gene: TRBD1
CDR3 DNA: TGTGCCAGCTCCGGGACAGAGAACACTGAAGCTTTCTTT
CDR3 protein: CASSGTENTEAFF

CDR3 length: 10
V gene: TRBV29-1
J gene: TRBJ1-1
clone size: NA
D gene: NA
CDR3 DNA: TGCAGCGCCAAGAACACTGAAGCTTTCTTT
CDR3 protein: CSAKNTEAFF

CDR3 length: 14
V gene: TRBV5-1
J gene: TRBJ1-2
clone size: NA
D gene: NA
CDR3 DNA: TGCGCCAGCAGCGTGGGGGGGGACTCCTATGGCTACACCTTC
CDR3 protein: CASSVGGDSYGYTF

CDR3 length: 15
V gene: TRBV18
J gene: TRBJ1-1
clone size: NA
D gene: NA
CDR3 DNA: TGTGCCAGCTCACCACCCGGCAGGGCCCTCACTGAAGCTTTCTTT
CDR3 protein: CASSPPGRALTEAFF

CDR3 length: 13
V gene: TRBV7-8
J gene: TRBJ2-7
clone size: NA
D gene: NA
CDR3 DNA: TGTGCCAGCAGCTTCTTGGGGCCCTACGAGCAGTACTTC
CDR3 protein: CASSFLGPYEQYF

CDR3 length: 14
V gene: TRBV29-1
J gene: TRBJ2-1
clone size: once
D gene: TRBD2
CDR3 DNA: TGCAGCGTTGGGACTAGCAAAAAATACAATGAGCAGTTCTTC
CDR3 protein: CSVGTSKKYNEQFF

CDR3 length: 18
V gene: TRBV21-1
J gene: TRBJ1-1
clone size: once
D gene: NA
CDR3 DNA: TGTGCCAGCACCGCCCTAGCGACCGGGACAGGGGTAAGCACTGAAGCTTTCTTT
CDR3 protein: CASTALATGTGVSTEAFF

CDR3 length: 14
V gene: TRBV6-1
J gene: TRBJ1-1
clone size: NA
D gene: TRBD1
CDR3 DNA: TGTGCCAGCAGACACTCTCAGGGGGTCACTGAAGCTTTCTTT
CDR3 protein: CASRHSQGVTEAFF

CDR3 length: 15
V gene: TRBV11-3
J gene: TRBJ2-2
clone size: NA
D gene: NA
CDR3 DNA: TGTGCCAGCAGCGAGGGGACACTGAACACCGGGGAGCTGTTTTTT
CDR3 protein: CASSEGTLNTGELFF

CDR3 length: 16
V gene: TRBV4-1
J gene: TRBJ1-1
clone size: NA
D gene: TRBD1
CDR3 DNA: TGCGCCAGCAGCCGTCCCGGGACAGGATCGAACACTGAAGCTTTCTTT
CDR3 protein: CASSRPGTGSNTEAFF

CDR3 length: 16
V gene: TRBV4-2
J gene: TRBJ1-1
clone size: NA
D gene: NA
CDR3 DNA: TGTGCCAGCAGCCAAGCGATAACAGTGGATGCCACTGAAGCTTTCTTT
CDR3 protein: CASSQAITVDATEAFF

CDR3 length: 13
V gene: TRBV4-3
J gene: TRBJ2-1
clone size: NA
D gene: NA
CDR3 DNA: TGCGCCAGCAGCCTCTCGGAGGGATATGAGCAGTTCTTC
CDR3 protein: CASSLSEGYEQFF

CDR3 length: 14
V gene: TRBV2
J gene: TRBJ1-4
clone size: NA
D gene: NA
CDR3 DNA: NA
CDR3 protein: CASILGRADEKLFF

CDR3 length: 14
V gene: TRBV27
J gene: TRBJ1-4
clone size: NA
D gene: NA
CDR3 DNA: TGTGCCAGCAGTTTAGGGAGCCCTCCAGAAAAACTGTTTTTT
CDR3 protein: CASSLGSPPEKLFF

CDR3 length: 16
V gene: TRBV5-1
J gene: TRBJ2-2
clone size: few
D gene: TRBD1
CDR3 DNA: TGCGCCAGCAGCTTGGCCGGGACAGGGGGCTCCGGGGAGCTGTTTTTT
CDR3 protein: CASSLAGTGGSGELFF

CDR3 length: 12
V gene: TRBV5-1
J gene: TRBJ2-1
clone size: NA
D gene: NA
CDR3 DNA: TGCGCCAGCAGCTTAGGGACACTCAAGCAGTTCTTC
CDR3 protein: CASSLGTLKQFF

CDR3 length: 15
V gene: TRBV5-4
J gene: TRBJ2-1
clone size: NA
D gene: TRBD2
CDR3 DNA: TGTGCCAGCAGCTTGAGTAGGACTAGCGGGAATGAGCAGTTCTTC
CDR3 protein: CASSLSRTSGNEQFF

CDR3 length: 13
V gene: TRBV27
J gene: TRBJ1-2
clone size: once
D gene: TRBD1
CDR3 DNA: TGTGCCAGCCGATTGGACAGGGCCTATGGCTACACCTTC
CDR3 protein: CASRLDRAYGYTF

CDR3 length: 14
V gene: TRBV10-3
J gene: TRBJ2-5
clone size: NA
D gene: TRBD1
CDR3 DNA: TGTGCCATCAGGGGGACAGGGAACCAAGAGACCCAGTACTTC
CDR3 protein: CAIRGTGNQETQYF

CDR3 length: 15
V gene: TRBV28
J gene: TRBJ2-1
clone size: NA
D gene: TRBD2
CDR3 DNA: TGTGCCAGCAGCCAACTAGCGGGAGACTACAATGAGCAGTTCTTC
CDR3 protein: CASSQLAGDYNEQFF

CDR3 length: 14
V gene: TRBV2
J gene: TRBJ2-3
clone size: NA
D gene: TRBD2
CDR3 DNA: TGTGCCATAAGGGAGCGGGAGTACACAGATACGCAGTATTTT
CDR3 protein: CAIREREYTDTQYF

CDR3 length: 16
V gene: TRBV14
J gene: TRBJ2-6
clone size: NA
D gene: NA
CDR3 DNA: TGTGCCAGCAGCCAAGGAACCCGGGAGGGGGCCAACGTCCTGACTTTC
CDR3 protein: CASSQGTREGANVLTF

CDR3 length: 14
V gene: TRBV7-7
J gene: TRBJ2-3
clone size: NA
D gene: TRBD2
CDR3 DNA: TGTGCCAGCAGCTTAGGGGAGACTAGCTCTACGCAGTATTTT
CDR3 protein: CASSLGETSSTQYF

CDR3 length: 15
V gene: TRBV6-5
J gene: TRBJ1-1
clone size: NA
D gene: TRBD1
CDR3 DNA: TGTGCCAGCAGTTACGGGACAGGGGGGAACACTGAAGCTTTCTTT
CDR3 protein: CASSYGTGGNTEAFF

CDR3 length: 15
V gene: TRBV18
J gene: TRBJ1-1
clone size: NA
D gene: TRBD1
CDR3 DNA: TGTGCCAGCTCACCACGGACAGGGGATTTCACTGAAGCTTTCTTT
CDR3 protein: CASSPRTGDFTEAFF

CDR3 length: 15
V gene: TRBV27
J gene: TRBJ2-1
clone size: NA
D gene: NA
CDR3 DNA: TGTGCCAGCAAAAACGCGGGACTGGGAATAGGAGGGCAGTTCTTC
CDR3 protein: CASKNAGLGIGGQFF

CDR3 length: 17
V gene: TRBV28
J gene: TRBJ2-7
clone size: NA
D gene: NA
CDR3 DNA: TGTGCCAGCAGTTTATTGTCGAGGGTGCCCCTTCCCTACGAGCAGTACTTC
CDR3 protein: CASSLLSRVPLPYEQYF

CDR3 length: 11
V gene: TRBV10-3
J gene: TRBJ2-1
clone size: once
D gene: NA
CDR3 DNA: TGTGCCATCAGTTACAGGGCAGAGCAGTTCTTC
CDR3 protein: CAISYRAEQFF

CDR3 length: 16
V gene: TRBV19
J gene: TRBJ2-1
clone size: NA
D gene: TRBD2
CDR3 DNA: TGTGCCAGTAGTCTCCGGGGGGGAGCGGGAGGCAATGAGCAGTTCTTC
CDR3 protein: CASSLRGGAGGNEQFF

CDR3 length: 17
V gene: TRBV11-2
J gene: TRBJ1-1
clone size: NA
D gene: NA
CDR3 DNA: TGTGCCAGCAGCTTACGCGGGGGCACGAGAATGAACACTGAAGCTTTCTTT
CDR3 protein: CASSLRGGTRMNTEAFF

CDR3 length: 15
V gene: TRBV27
J gene: TRBJ2-3
clone size: NA
D gene: TRBD2
CDR3 DNA: TGTGCCAGCAAACTGGGAGGGTCTAGCACAGATACGCAGTATTTT
CDR3 protein: CASKLGGSSTDTQYF

CDR3 length: 13
V gene: TRBV5-1
J gene: TRBJ1-2
clone size: NA
D gene: NA
CDR3 DNA: TGCGCCAGCAGCTCGGACATTCGAGGAGGCTACACCTTC
CDR3 protein: CASSSDIRGGYTF

CDR3 length: 17
V gene: TRBV4-2
J gene: TRBJ2-5
clone size: NA
D gene: TRBD2
CDR3 DNA: TGTGCCAGCAGCCAAGATGGGACTAGCGGGGGGGCAGAGACCCAGTACTTC
CDR3 protein: CASSQDGTSGGAETQYF

CDR3 length: 15
V gene: TRBV7-9
J gene: TRBJ2-1
clone size: NA
D gene: TRBD2
CDR3 DNA: TGTGCCAGCAGCTTAGCGGGACTAGCAGAGGGTGAGCAGTTCTTC
CDR3 protein: CASSLAGLAEGEQFF

CDR3 length: 14
V gene: TRBV28
J gene: TRBJ2-7
clone size: NA
D gene: TRBD1
CDR3 DNA: TGTGCCAGCAGCTCCCGGGACAGCTCCTACGAGCAGTACTTC
CDR3 protein: CASSSRDSSYEQYF

CDR3 length: 15
V gene: TRBV6-5
J gene: TRBJ1-1
clone size: NA
D gene: NA
CDR3 DNA: TGTGCCAGCAGTTATTCGGGGGGATCGAACACTGAAGCTTTCTTT
CDR3 protein: CASSYSGGSNTEAFF

CDR3 length: 12
V gene: TRBV2
J gene: TRBJ2-1
clone size: few
D gene: NA
CDR3 DNA: TGTGCCAGCAGTGAGCGGTACAATGAGCAGTTCTTC
CDR3 protein: CASSERYNEQFF

CDR3 length: 16
V gene: TRBV9
J gene: TRBJ2-3
clone size: NA
D gene: TRBD2
CDR3 DNA: TGTGCCAGCAGCGAAGTAGGGACTAGCTCGGCAGATACGCAGTATTTT
CDR3 protein: CASSEVGTSSADTQYF

CDR3 length: 15
V gene: TRBV27
J gene: TRBJ1-5
clone size: NA
D gene: NA
CDR3 DNA: TGTGCCAGCAGTTTACAGGGTAGGGACAATCAGCCCCAGCATTTT
CDR3 protein: CASSLQGRDNQPQHF

CDR3 length: 15
V gene: TRBV28
J gene: TRBJ2-1
clone size: NA
D gene: TRBD2
CDR3 DNA: TGTGCCAGCAGTTTGATCGTACTAGCGGGAAATGAGCAGTTCTTC
CDR3 protein: CASSLIVLAGNEQFF

CDR3 length: 15
V gene: TRBV30
J gene: TRBJ2-1
clone size: NA
D gene: TRBD2
CDR3 DNA: TGTGCCTGGAGTGTCCCTCTAGCGGGAGTACTAGAGCAGTTCTTC
CDR3 protein: CAWSVPLAGVLEQFF

CDR3 length: 15
V gene: TRBV5-4
J gene: TRBJ2-5
clone size: NA
D gene: TRBD1
CDR3 DNA: TGTGCCAGCAGCTCCCCGACAGGGGGGCAAGAGACCCAGTACTTC
CDR3 protein: CASSSPTGGQETQYF